This T cell receptor beta chain appears in the sequencing data of a study of blood T cell repertoires in COVID-19. The wider study: Samples of COVID-19 (acute and convalescent) were obtained from the United States, Italy and Spain. Nucleic acid was either cDNA or gDNA, and it came from T cells, B-cell-depleted T cells, or PBMCs.

How the authors handled the data: From reference gene primer amplification, estimates of nucleated cell counts were derived. TCRdb keeps only in-frame clones here, not all; method: immunoSEQ multiplex PCR. V, J and clone size were drawn from that table, and D and trimming were deduced from the DNA. The sample lists 180,000 or so clones, under 85% occurring once. Germline CDR1 is SGHDN and CDR2 is FVKESK. V lost 2 bases and J lost 0, with 8 bases in between. This CDR3 has 16 amino acids. The J gene is TRBJ1-6, the V gene TRBV14; D is perhaps TRBD1 (5 bases). Sequencing used peripheral blood. The clonotype comes from a man aged 55 to 69 who had recovered from COVID-19. The DNA for the CDR3 is TGTGCCAGCAGCCAAAGGGGTGCCTCCTATAATTCACCCCTCCACTTT. Amino acids: CASSQRGASYNSPLHF.